This T cell receptor beta chain was observed in a study of CD8+ T cells in alopecia areata. The treatment: oral pan-JAK inhibitor, 5-10 mg twice daily. Once RNA had been extracted, it was reverse transcribed into cDNA to act as the sequencing template. Only in-frame clones appear in the TCRdb table, and some are missing; sequencing was by immunoSEQ multiplex PCR. Of about 200,000 clones listed, 55% to 70% are singletons. V gave up 3 bases and J gave up 0 bases, with 9 bases separating them. This CDR3 is 15 amino acids long. This clonotype was sampled from a human donor with alopecia areata. The specimen comprised CD4+ T cells sorted from blood, sampled at week 24, from a patient treated with tofacitinib. This sequence joins TRBV23-1 and TRBJ2-4; D gene uncertain. TRBV23-1 is classed as an ORF, of uncertain function. CDR3 loop: CASSHGYIAKNIQYF. The CDR3 coding sequence is TGCGCCAGCAGTCACGGGTACATAGCCAAAAACATTCAGTACTTC.